One sample yielded the 13 T cell receptor beta chains listed below, sequenced in a study of T cell repertoires in ileal Crohn's disease. The sorted cells were lamina propria lymphocytes from surgical specimens, first isolated by density gradient. Using immunoSEQ multiplex PCR, the repertoire was profiled, and TCRdb retains in-frame clones only, with some absent. The data contain 2,500 to 3,000 clones, roughly 91% of them singletons. Sequenced: CD4+ T cells sorted from the ileum. The source of these receptors is an adult with Crohn's disease.

The gene calls are TRBV7-2 and TRBJ1-2, with 12 bases identical to TRBD1. CDR1 and CDR2 (germline): SGHTA, FQGNSA. This CDR3 contains 18 residues. V was clipped by 5 bases and J by 6 bases; unmatched bases: 16. CDR3 protein: CASSLSGTGGARADGYTF. The DNA of the CDR3 is TGTGCCAGCAGCCTATCCGGGACAGGGGGCGCGAGGGCTGATGGCTACACCTTC.

The chain links TRBV7-8 to TRBJ1-2; 8 nucleotides match TRBD1. The CDR3 has 16 residues. The germline gives CDR1 SGHVS, CDR2 FQNEAQ. The V gene end was trimmed by 1 base and the J gene end by 8 bases; junction bases not matched to a gene: 12. CDR3 loop: CASSLGGLGQGEGYTF. The DNA of the CDR3 is TGTGCCAGCAGCTTAGGAGGTCTCGGACAGGGTGAGGGCTACACCTTC.

V is TRBV15 and J is TRBJ2-7, with 8 bases aligning to TRBD1. Per the germline V gene, CDR1 is LNHNV and CDR2 is YYDKDF (reference sequence). Trimming at V came to 2 bases and at J to 3 bases, leaving 12 bases not matched to a gene. The CDR3 is 17 amino acids. In DNA form, the CDR3 reads TGTGCCACCAGCAGACCCCCGTCAGGGGGCGTAGGCTACGAGCAGTACTTC. It translates to CATSRPPSGGVGYEQYF.

The chain couples TRBV30 to TRBJ1-2, with D possibly being TRBD1 (6 bases). V was clipped by 3 bases and J by 2 bases, with 16 bases between them. Germline CDR1 and CDR2: GTSNPN and SVGIG (reference sequence). This CDR3 comprises 15 residues. CDR3: CAWRDPPDRNYGYTF. The CDR3 bases are TGTGCCTGGAGGGATCCCCCCGACAGGAACTATGGCTACACCTTC.

The chain joins TRBV6-5 to TRBJ1-3, with 9 positions matching TRBD1. Germline V gene data show CDR1 as MNHEY and CDR2 as SVGAGI. There are 14 residues in the CDR3. The J segment lost 6 bases and the V segment lost 6 bases, leaving 6 bases of the junction unmatched. The CDR3 DNA reads TGTGCCAGCAGGGCGGACAGGGGTGAAAACACCATATATTTT. Amino acid sequence: CASRADRGENTIYF.

The gene calls are TRBV5-7 and TRBJ2-7; a possible D gene is TRBD1 (6 bases). TRBV5-7 falls under the ORF class, with uncertain function. This CDR3 has 14 residues. V lost 2 bases to trimming and J lost 4 bases, with 13 bases between them. CDR3 in amino acids: CASSFRGDKYEQYF. The CDR3 bases are TGTGCCAGCAGCTTCAGGGGAGATAAGTACGAGCAGTACTTC.

The rearrangement joins TRBV30 to TRBJ1-1, with 8 bases matching TRBD1. Germline CDR1 and CDR2: GTSNPN and SVGIG (reference sequence). The CDR3 spans 13 residues. The V and J ends lost 4 bases and 4 bases, in that order; junction bases with no gene match: 5. The CDR3 DNA sequence: TGTGCCTGGACTCGACAGGGGAGCACTGAAGCTTTCTTT. Its protein product is CAWTRQGSTEAFF.

The rearrangement joins TRBV7-9 to TRBJ2-5; the match to TRBD1 covers 7 bases. V lost 5 bases to trimming and J lost 5 bases; unmatched junction nucleotides: 11. The CDR3 has 15 amino acids. Germline V gene lookup returns CDR1 SEHNR and CDR2 FQNEAQ (reference sequence). CDR3 region: CASSRSTGPQETQYF. CDR3 nucleotide sequence: TGTGCCAGCAGCCGATCGACAGGGCCCCAGGAGACCCAGTACTTC.

The CDR3 is CASSPLAGVPGAQYF. The DNA for the CDR3 is TGTGCCAGCAGCCCCTTAGCGGGGGTACCCGGGGCCCAGTACTTC. The rearrangement uses TRBV7-2 and TRBJ2-5, with 9 bases matching TRBD2. Trimming took 5 bases from V and 9 from J; bases not matched to a gene: 13. The CDR3 spans 15 residues. Germline assignment: CDR1 SGHTA and CDR2 FQGNSA.

As concerns this clone: In the same sample, other DNA sequences code for this CDR3. The chain couples TRBV6-1 to TRBJ1-3; no reliable D call. The CDR3 is 16 amino acids. The V and J ends lost 4 bases and 4 bases respectively, with 17 bases between them. Germline V lookup: CDR1 MNHNS, CDR2 SASEGT. CDR3 protein: CASSGGWGGRGNTIYF. DNA for the CDR3: TGTGCCAGCAGTGGAGGGTGGGGAGGGCGCGGAAACACCATATATTTT.

CDR3 coding DNA: TGTGCCAGCAGCTCATGGGGTAGCGGGGGTTACAATGAGCAGTTCTTC. As protein: CASSSWGSGGYNEQFF. The V call is TRBV11-2, the J call TRBJ2-1; the match to TRBD2 covers 9 bases. The CDR3 extends over 16 amino acids. V lost 4 bases to trimming and J lost 4 bases; unmatched junction nucleotides: 8. The germline CDR1 and CDR2 sequences are SGHAT and FQNNGV.

The chain has TRBV11-2 and TRBJ2-1, with 9 positions matching TRBD1. The CDR3 is 15 amino acids. Trimming at V came to 5 bases and at J to 7 bases, leaving 9 bases not matched to a gene. Germline V lookup: CDR1 SGHAT, CDR2 FQNNGV. The CDR3 DNA follows: TGTGCCAGCAGCGTCAACAGGGGGCGCGGGAATGAGCAGTTCTTC. Translating it yields CASSVNRGRGNEQFF.

CDR3 loop: CSVQAMTSGSTDTQYF. Here the CDR3 DNA reads TGCAGCGTTCAGGCAATGACTAGCGGGAGCACAGATACGCAGTATTTT. The genes are TRBV29-1 and TRBJ2-3, with 10 bases identical to TRBD2. The V segment lost 5 bases and the J segment 0 bases; nucleotides outside the gene matches: 8. CDR1 and CDR2 from the germline V gene are SQVTM and ANQGSEA. The CDR3 consists of 16 residues.